The text below deals with one TCR beta chain. Its target is not known. It was second doses at about 4 or about 12 weeks that were pooled. Trimming cost V 3 bases and J 3 bases, with 15 bases left between them. Germline CDR1 GTSNPN, CDR2 SVGIG (reference sequence). The CDR3 is made up of 15 amino acids. This sample is part of a study of T cell responses to AZD1222 COVID-19 vaccine. General study results and limits: Reports say nearly half of spike-specific TCRs go after unmutated variant regions. Mostly white British, mostly female donors; authors suggested clonal diversity may be underestimated.

Assay: immunoSEQ multiplex PCR; the TCRdb copy retains only in-frame clones and omits some. Seen here are 150,000 to 190,000 clones, more than 85% observed once, and the top ten hold about 1.6%. The specimen comprised peripheral blood, sampled 28 days after the second AZD1222 dose. J is TRBJ1-5 and V is TRBV30; D perhaps matches TRBD1 (5 bases). The clonotype was recovered from an adult who received the AZD1222 COVID-19 vaccine. The CDR3 protein is CAWSPGEGINQPQHF. The CDR3 DNA reads TGTGCCTGGAGCCCGGGGGAAGGCATCAATCAGCCCCAGCATTTT.